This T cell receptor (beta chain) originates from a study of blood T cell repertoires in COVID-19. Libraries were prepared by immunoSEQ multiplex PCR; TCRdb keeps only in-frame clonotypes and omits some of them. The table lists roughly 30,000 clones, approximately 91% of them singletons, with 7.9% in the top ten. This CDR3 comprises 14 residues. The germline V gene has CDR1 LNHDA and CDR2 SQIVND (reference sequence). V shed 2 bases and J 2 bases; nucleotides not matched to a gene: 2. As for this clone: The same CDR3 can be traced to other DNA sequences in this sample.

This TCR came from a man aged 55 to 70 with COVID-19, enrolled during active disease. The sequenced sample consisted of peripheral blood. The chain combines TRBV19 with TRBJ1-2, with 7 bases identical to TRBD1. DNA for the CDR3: TGTGCCAGTAGTATATCACAGGGGAACTATGGCTACACCTTC. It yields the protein CASSISQGNYGYTF.